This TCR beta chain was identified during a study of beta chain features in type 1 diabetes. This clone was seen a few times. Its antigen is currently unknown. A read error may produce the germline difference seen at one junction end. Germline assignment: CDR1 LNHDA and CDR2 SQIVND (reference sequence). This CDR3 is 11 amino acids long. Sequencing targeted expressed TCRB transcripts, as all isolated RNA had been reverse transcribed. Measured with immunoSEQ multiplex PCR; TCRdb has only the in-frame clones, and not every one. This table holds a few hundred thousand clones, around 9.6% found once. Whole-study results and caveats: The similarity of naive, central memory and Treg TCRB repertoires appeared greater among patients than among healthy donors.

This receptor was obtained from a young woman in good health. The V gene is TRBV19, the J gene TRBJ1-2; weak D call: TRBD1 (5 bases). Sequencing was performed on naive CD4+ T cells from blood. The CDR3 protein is CASRAPQGSSF. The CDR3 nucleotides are TGTGCCAGTAGGGCCCCCCAGGGAAGCTCCTTC.